The clone carrying this T cell receptor (beta chain) was picked up many times. The CDR3 has 13 residues. With 7 bases clipped from V and 6 bases from J, the junction kept 5 bases outside the gene matches. Germline V gene data show CDR1 as SNHLY and CDR2 as FYNNEI. The sample belongs to a study of neurological immune-mediated disorders. The sample's time point: longitudinal time-point 2. The unsorted libraries originated from 2 million PBMCs kept at -80 C. The cDNA came from 5'RACE, which used 10-nucleotide random UMIs. The output of every sequencing run exceeded 190 million TCR-beta sequences, derived from 15-18 subjects. TCRdb used MiXCR to reprocess the 5' RACE reads, holding one entry per CDR3 protein. Among fewer than 60,000 distinct CDR3 sequences listed, 13% were seen once.

V gene TRBV2 combines with J gene TRBJ1-4; 7 nucleotides match TRBD1. This receptor was identified in a male donor with HTLV-1-associated myelopathy (HAM/TSP). The sequenced sample consisted of PBMCs. For the CDR3, the DNA is TGTGCCAGCAATACAGGGGATCATGAAAAACTGTTTTTT. This codes for CASNTGDHEKLFF.